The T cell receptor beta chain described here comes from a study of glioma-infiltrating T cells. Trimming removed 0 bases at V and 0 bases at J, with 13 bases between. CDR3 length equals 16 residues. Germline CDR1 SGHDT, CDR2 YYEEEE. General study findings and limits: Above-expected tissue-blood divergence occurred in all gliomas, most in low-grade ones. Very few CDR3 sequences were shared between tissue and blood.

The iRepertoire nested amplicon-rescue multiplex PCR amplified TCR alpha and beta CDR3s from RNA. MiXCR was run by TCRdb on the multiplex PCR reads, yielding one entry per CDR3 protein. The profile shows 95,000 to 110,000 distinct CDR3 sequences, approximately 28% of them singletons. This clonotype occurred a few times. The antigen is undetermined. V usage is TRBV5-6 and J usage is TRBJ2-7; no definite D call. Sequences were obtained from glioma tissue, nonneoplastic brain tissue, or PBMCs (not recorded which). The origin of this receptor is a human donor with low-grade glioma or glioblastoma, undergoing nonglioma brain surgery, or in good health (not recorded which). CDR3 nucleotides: TGTGCCAGCAGCTTGGTAGTACGAAGCTTCTCCTACGAGCAGTACTTC. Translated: CASSLVVRSFSYEQYF.